These T cell receptor beta chains were read from a single sample in a study of OX40 agonist ivuxolimab in advanced cancers. Sequencing was performed with immunoSEQ multiplex PCR; in TCRdb, only in-frame clones are kept and a portion is missing. The table shows fewer than 95,000 clones, with around four fifths occurring only once. The source material was CD4+ or CD8+ T cells sorted from blood, sampled in a trial of the OX40 agonist ivuxolimab. The receptors derive from an adult with an advanced solid tumor such as melanoma, head and neck, liver or kidney cancer. Both conserved end residues are trimmed from each CDR3. A D gene is named only where the DNA matches it firmly.

j_call v_call d_call cdr3_aa
TRBJ2-7 TRBV19 TRBD2 ASSYLAGDFGEQY
TRBJ1-6 TRBV6-6 TRBD1 ASSQGQGSNSPLH
TRBJ2-5 TRBV5-5 TRBD1 ASSQGQGRPFGETQY
TRBJ1-1 TRBV27 - ASSWRGSEAF
TRBJ2-2 TRBV7-9 - ASSLFEDGELF
TRBJ2-1 TRBV11-2 TRBD2 ASSLRLAGGALNEQF
TRBJ2-1 TRBV11-2 - ASSLEGSYNEQF
TRBJ2-5 TRBV7-8 - ASSLDNQETQY
TRBJ1-1 TRBV6-5 - ASSYGTNMNTEAF
TRBJ2-1 TRBV6-5 TRBD2 ASSYSGLAGAYEQF
TRBJ1-3 TRBV14 - ASSQMPSSGNTIY
TRBJ2-7 TRBV30 TRBD1 AWSKGAYEQY
TRBJ2-2 TRBV15 - ATSSRTLPGSGELF
TRBJ2-1 TRBV19 - ASSMGLGGNEQF
TRBJ1-3 TRBV7-2 - ASSLAATTVSGNTIY
TRBJ1-4 TRBV29-1 - SGTTGPNEKLF
- TRBV14 - ASSQAPSAAYEQY
TRBJ1-1 TRBV6-1 - ASSERGVHTEAF
TRBJ2-5 TRBV27 - ASSLLPLATGGETQY
TRBJ2-7 TRBV9 - ASSVDGSTDEQY
TRBJ2-1 TRBV19 - ASSILTDNEQF
TRBJ2-3 TRBV30 - AWSTGVDTQY
TRBJ1-1 TRBV28 - ASSQDRPMNTEAF
TRBJ2-3 TRBV9 TRBD2 ATSLAVTDTQY
TRBJ2-3 TRBV28 - ASSLFGRGVDTQY
TRBJ2-7 TRBV5-1 TRBD1 ASSSGQGSYEQY
TRBJ1-2 TRBV10-3 - AISEPLTGVGSYGYT
TRBJ2-7 TRBV15 TRBD1 ATSGGRDSKTYEQY
TRBJ2-3 TRBV28 - ASRESASDTQY
TRBJ1-1 TRBV5-4 - ASKAGGGDEAF
TRBJ2-1 TRBV5-3 - ARSLERGLSF
TRBJ2-3 TRBV5-4 - ASSPGPPTGPTDTQY
TRBJ1-2 TRBV2 TRBD1 ASSLIQGASHGYT
TRBJ1-5 TRBV6-1 - ASSEEGRGRNQPQH
TRBJ1-1 TRBV6-5 - ASSYSGDTYTEAF
TRBJ2-7 TRBV28 - ASTPTGEGNEQY
TRBJ2-6 TRBV6-4 - ASSDPYQNVLI
TRBJ1-1 TRBV2 TRBD1 ASSSQGVNTEAF
TRBJ2-5 TRBV30 - AWLPLTAETQY
TRBJ2-3 TRBV5-4 TRBD2 ASSSGKRGSTDTQY